This T cell receptor beta chain was identified in a study of cytomegalovirus exposure and HLA in healthy donors. Study-wide context: A previous analysis identified approximately 120 million unique TCR beta sequences derived from roughly 190 million T cells. Study-wide results and limits: Within the data, a cluster of highly shared sequence variants was likely a sequencing artifact. The productive fraction for most TCR beta V segments was about 87% or about 30% in an earlier analysis.

Researchers ran the PCR with 60 Vbeta and 13 Jbeta primers. Clones were sequenced by immunoSEQ multiplex PCR, and TCRdb holds only the in-frame ones, with some missing. Here the sample spans tens of thousands of clones, around 79% being singletons. At sampling all donors were nominally healthy, likely with unrecorded immune exposures. With respect to this clone: The antigen is not known.

This CDR3 is 15 amino acids long. The germline gives CDR1 SEHNR, CDR2 FQNEAQ (reference sequence). The junction had 8 bases not matched to a gene; V was cut back by 5 bases and J by 5 bases. The clonotype comes from a male donor in good health and CMV-seropositive. What was sequenced was PBMCs. The rearrangement links TRBV7-9 to TRBJ2-7; 11 bases fit TRBD1. The CDR3 loop is CASSGGTGGSHEQYF. CDR3 DNA: TGTGCCAGCAGCGGCGGGACAGGGGGATCTCACGAGCAGTACTTC.